The subject of this entry is one TCR beta chain. V gave up 10 bases and J gave up 4 bases; unmatched junction bases: 4. The germline gives CDR1 SGHNT, CDR2 YYREEE (reference sequence). The CDR3 runs to 14 residues. Sequencing used immunoSEQ multiplex PCR; TCRdb keeps in-frame clones, though not all of them. The data show under 150,000 clones, with 88% seen just once and 1% to 1.5% held by the top ten. The source of the sample is a study of blood T cell repertoires in COVID-19. This chain uses TRBV5-4 with TRBJ2-2; 13 bases line up with TRBD2. The sequenced sample consisted of PBMCs or T cells enriched from blood (not recorded which). The source of this sequence is a woman aged 25 to 39 with acute COVID-19. The CDR3 here is CAGGLAGATGELFF. The CDR3 DNA follows: TGTGCCGGCGGACTAGCGGGAGCCACCGGGGAGCTGTTTTTT.